Following are 5 T cell receptor beta chains from one sample sequenced in a study of siplizumab effects on memory and regulatory T cells. The assay was immunoSEQ multiplex PCR, and TCRdb's table has in-frame clones only and misses some. The table includes approximately 120,000 clones, about 90% detected once. The sequenced material came from Tregs sorted from blood. The receptor source for this set is a human donor in good health.

The genes are TRBV6-4 and TRBJ2-3, with a tentative D call TRBD1 (5 bases). CDR3 length equals 14 residues. Germline V gene sequence: CDR1 MRHNA, CDR2 SNTAGT. V lost 4 bases and J lost 1, with 9 bases in between. This CDR3 reads CASSAEGGTDTQYF. The CDR3 bases are TGTGCCAGCAGTGCCGAAGGGGGCACAGATACGCAGTATTTT.

The chain couples TRBV27 to TRBJ2-7; 14 positions agree with TRBD2. The germline CDR1 and CDR2 sequences are MNHEY and SMNVEV (reference sequence). The CDR3 consists of 14 residues. Trimming removed 6 bases from V and 4 bases from J; junction bases left unmatched: 2. The CDR3: CASSRLAGGYEQYF. CDR3 coding DNA: TGTGCCAGCAGCAGACTAGCGGGAGGGTACGAGCAGTACTTC.

CDR3 loop: CSVEVTVNTEAFF. The CDR3 bases are TGCAGCGTTGAAGTGACGGTGAACACTGAAGCTTTCTTT. The gene calls are TRBV29-1 and TRBJ1-1, with D uncertain. Germline CDR1 and CDR2: SQVTM and ANQGSEA. Between the trimmed V and J ends, which lost 1 base and 0 bases, there was a span of 6 bases. The CDR3 totals 13 residues.

This clone was counted only a few times. The chain couples TRBV12-5 to TRBJ1-3; no firm D call. Germline CDR1 and CDR2: LGHNT and FRNRAP. With 7 bases removed from V and 0 bases from J, the gap between germline ends came to 13 bases. The CDR3 consists of 15 residues. For the CDR3, the DNA is TGTGCTAGTGCCACGGGGTTTAGCTCTGGAAACACCATATATTTT. Amino acids: CASATGFSSGNTIYF. The variable domain in full, with the rest retrieved from reference TRBV12-5 and TRBJ1-3, is DARVTQTPRHKVTEMGQEVTMRCQPILGHNTVFWYRQTMMQGLELLAYFRNRAPLDDSGMPKDRFSAEMPDATLATLKIQPSEPRDSAVYFCASATGFSSGNTIYFGEGSWLTVV.

The chain couples TRBV19 to TRBJ2-7, with 10 nucleotides matching TRBD1. The CDR3 contains 12 residues. The junction had 5 bases not matched to a gene; V was cut back by 9 bases and J by 6 bases. Germline CDR1 and CDR2: LNHDA and SQIVND (reference sequence). This CDR3 is CASGTGAREQYF. The CDR3 nucleotides read TGTGCCAGCGGGACAGGGGCTCGCGAGCAGTACTTC.